This T cell receptor beta chain is drawn from a study of T cells in Graves' hyperthyroidism and ophthalmopathy. Study results and caveats: Most thyroid clonotypes with frequency above 0.001 were detected in blood.

Researchers took RNA transcripts and amplified the TCR beta CDR3 regions from them. During a first-round RT-PCR of the TCR CDR3, the HTBI primer set was used. Using its own MiXCR run on the multiplex PCR reads, TCRdb lists one record per CDR3 protein. Of 90,000 to 120,000 distinct CDR3 sequences in the sample, roughly 15% were seen once. V lost 0 bases and J lost 2, with 11 bases in between. From germline, CDR1 is MDHEN and CDR2 SYDVKM. This CDR3 has 16 residues. This clonotype was observed at least ten times. Its antigen is not known. It was considered stable Graves' hyperthyroidism when ophthalmopathy did not progress within 18 months. Patients were excluded because of uncontrolled infection, other autoimmune disease, pregnancy or lactation.

The chain employs TRBV28 and TRBJ1-5; D unresolved. Specimen: blood. This clonotype was obtained from a woman aged 45 to 65 with Graves' hyperthyroidism. CDR3 amino acids: CASSLWAGVGNQPQHF. The CDR3 bases are TGTGCCAGCAGTTTATGGGCCGGGGTAGGCAATCAGCCCCAGCATTTT. Using reference TRBV28 and TRBJ1-5 for the parts outside the CDR3, the full variable domain is DVKVTQSSRYLVKRTGEKVFLECVQDMDHENMFWYRQDPGLGLRLIYFSYDVKMKEKGDIPEGYSVSREKKERFSLILESASTNQTSMYLCASSLWAGVGNQPQHFGDGTRLSIL.